A selection of T cell receptor beta chains follows, all from one sample in a study of blood T cell repertoires in COVID-19. Sequencing was performed with immunoSEQ multiplex PCR; in TCRdb, only in-frame clones are kept and a portion is missing. The sample includes a few hundred thousand clones, about four fifths of them seen just once. The sequenced sample was peripheral blood. The receptors were sampled from a man younger than 40 who had recovered from COVID-19. Each CDR3 is given with its conserved first and last residue. The D gene is left open where the match is weak. The listing skips clone size in some rows; elsewhere it reads once, few, many or a size class.

TRBV19	TRBJ1-5	.	.	CASSSKSYSNQPQHF	TGTGCCAGTAGTTCTAAAAGTTATAGCAATCAGCCCCAGCATTTT
TRBV6-4	TRBJ1-6	.	.	CASSTGNNSPLHF	TGTGCCAGCAGTACAGGGAATAATTCACCCCTCCACTTT
TRBV19	TRBJ1-4	.	few	CASSTTPGFEKLFF	TGTGCCAGTAGTACGACTCCGGGGTTCGAAAAACTGTTTTTT
TRBV7-9	TRBJ1-1	.	.	CASSFGAGGEAFF	TGTGCCAGCAGCTTCGGGGCGGGGGGTGAGGCTTTCTTT
TRBV24-1	TRBJ1-1	.	.	CATNRVLNTEAFF	TGTGCCACCAACCGGGTCTTGAACACTGAAGCTTTCTTT
TRBV29-1	TRBJ1-1	TRBD1	once	CSVGAGGRTEAFF	TGCAGCGTTGGTGCAGGGGGCCGGACTGAAGCTTTCTTT
TRBV29-1	TRBJ2-3	.	.	CSVFPQPGSKADTQYF	TGCAGCGTTTTCCCCCAACCGGGAAGCAAAGCAGATACGCAGTATTTT
TRBV4-1	TRBJ1-1	.	few	CASSQDLVNTEAFF	TGCGCCAGCAGCCAAGATTTAGTGAACACTGAAGCTTTCTTT
TRBV25-1	TRBJ2-3	.	.	CASSGTVIDTQYF	TGTGCCAGCAGTGGGACAGTCATAGATACGCAGTATTTT
TRBV12-5	TRBJ2-1	.	.	CASSSPVGVSEQFF	TGTGCTAGTTCGTCGCCTGTCGGTGTAAGTGAGCAGTTCTTC
TRBV5-1	TRBJ1-4	.	.	CASSLAGSDEKLFF	TGCGCCAGCAGCTTGGCAGGGTCCGATGAAAAACTGTTTTTT
TRBV18	TRBJ2-2	TRBD1	.	CASSPGQGEAGELFF	TGTGCCAGCTCACCAGGACAGGGGGAAGCCGGGGAGCTGTTTTTT
TRBV15	TRBJ2-3	.	.	CATSPSRGSTDTQYF	TGTGCCACCAGCCCCTCTCGGGGTAGCACAGATACGCAGTATTTT
TRBV25-1	TRBJ1-4	.	.	CASSGQRGGGEKLFF	TGTGCCAGCAGTGGCCAGCGGGGGGGAGGTGAAAAACTGTTTTTT
TRBV5-1	TRBJ2-3	TRBD2	.	CASSFTSGGDTQYF	TGCGCCAGCAGCTTCACTAGCGGGGGGGATACGCAGTATTTT
TRBV6-5	TRBJ2-1	.	.	CASSSGTEQFF	TGTGCCAGCAGTTCAGGTACTGAGCAGTTCTTC
TRBV6-6	TRBJ2-7	.	few	CASSYYRVYEQYF	TGTGCCAGCAGTTACTACAGGGTCTACGAGCAGTACTTC
TRBV5-6	TRBJ1-2	TRBD1	.	CASSRPGVGRGYGYTF	TGTGCCAGCAGCAGACCCGGAGTTGGCAGGGGGTATGGCTACACCTTC
TRBV2	TRBJ2-1	TRBD2	.	CASRTSGVYNEQFF	TGTGCCAGCAGAACTAGCGGGGTATACAATGAGCAGTTCTTC
TRBV5-1	TRBJ1-1	.	once	CASSATSEAFF	TGCGCCAGCAGCGCGACATCTGAAGCTTTCTTT
TRBV11-3	TRBJ2-1	TRBD1	.	CASKGQGANEQFF	TGTGCCTCCAAGGGACAGGGGGCGAATGAGCAGTTCTTC
TRBV15	TRBJ2-1	.	few	CATSREGGEQFF	TGTGCCACCAGCAGAGAAGGGGGTGAGCAGTTCTTC
TRBV11-2	TRBJ1-1	.	once	CASSAISGVTEAFF	TGTGCCAGCAGCGCCATCTCGGGGGTTACTGAAGCTTTCTTT
TRBV5-1	TRBJ2-5	TRBD2	.	CASSLDGTIEETQYF	TGCGCCAGCAGCTTGGATGGGACTATTGAAGAGACCCAGTACTTC
TRBV10-3	TRBJ1-4	.	.	CAISDRQLEKLFF	TGTGCCATCAGTGACCGACAACTGGAAAAACTGTTTTTT
TRBV11-3	TRBJ2-3	TRBD2	.	CASSPAGGPLDTQYF	TGTGCCAGCAGCCCGGCGGGGGGGCCGTTAGATACGCAGTATTTT
TRBV10-3	TRBJ2-2	.	.	CAITAGSGELFF	TGTGCCATCACAGCGGGTTCCGGGGAGCTGTTTTTT
TRBV3-1/TRBV3-2	TRBJ1-6	.	.	CASKAHKNSPLHF	TGTGCCAGCAAAGCGCATAAGAATTCACCCCTCCACTTT
TRBV28	TRBJ1-2	TRBD1	.	CASSLGGQGNGYTF	TGTGCCAGCAGTTTAGGAGGACAGGGGAATGGCTACACCTTC
TRBV28	TRBJ1-4	TRBD1	.	CASSRGQGAGKLFF	TGTGCCAGCAGCCGAGGACAGGGGGCTGGGAAACTGTTTTTT